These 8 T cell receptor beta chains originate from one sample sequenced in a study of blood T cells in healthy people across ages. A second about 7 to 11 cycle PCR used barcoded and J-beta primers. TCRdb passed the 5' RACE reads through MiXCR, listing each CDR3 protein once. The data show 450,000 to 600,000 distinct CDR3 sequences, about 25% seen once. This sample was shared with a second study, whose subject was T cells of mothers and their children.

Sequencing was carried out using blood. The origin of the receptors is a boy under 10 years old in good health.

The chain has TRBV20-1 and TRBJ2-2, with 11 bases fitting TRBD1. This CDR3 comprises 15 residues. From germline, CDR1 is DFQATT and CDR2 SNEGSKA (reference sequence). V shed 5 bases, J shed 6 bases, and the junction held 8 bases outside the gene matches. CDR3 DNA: TGCAGTGCTCCAGCGGACAGGGGGCGAGCCGGGGAGCTGTTTTTT. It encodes CSAPADRGRAGELFF.

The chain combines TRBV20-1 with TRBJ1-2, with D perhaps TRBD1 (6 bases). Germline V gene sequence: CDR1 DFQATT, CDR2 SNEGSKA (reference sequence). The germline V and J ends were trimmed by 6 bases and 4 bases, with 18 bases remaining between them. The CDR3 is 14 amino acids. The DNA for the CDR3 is TGCAGTGCAACCCCGGGGGCTAGGGGCTATGGCTACACCTTC. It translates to CSATPGARGYGYTF.

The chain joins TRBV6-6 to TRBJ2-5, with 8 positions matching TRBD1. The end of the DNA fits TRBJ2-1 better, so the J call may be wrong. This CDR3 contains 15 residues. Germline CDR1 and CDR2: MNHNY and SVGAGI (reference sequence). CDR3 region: CASSTSSDRADEQFF. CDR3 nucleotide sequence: TGTGCCAGCAGTACATCCTCGGACAGGGCGGATGAGCAGTTCTTC.

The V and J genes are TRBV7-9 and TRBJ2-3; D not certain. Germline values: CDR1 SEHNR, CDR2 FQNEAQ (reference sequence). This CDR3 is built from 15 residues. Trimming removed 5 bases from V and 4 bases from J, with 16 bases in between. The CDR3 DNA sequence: TGTGCCAGCAGCGGGGTTTCGGAGCTCGCAGATACGCAGTATTTT. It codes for CASSGVSELADTQYF.

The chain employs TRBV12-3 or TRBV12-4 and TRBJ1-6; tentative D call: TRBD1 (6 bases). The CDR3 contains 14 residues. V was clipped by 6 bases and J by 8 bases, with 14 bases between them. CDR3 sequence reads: CASSQGGGDSPLHF. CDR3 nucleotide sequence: TGTGCCAGCAGCCAAGGGGGAGGGGATTCACCCCTCCACTTT.

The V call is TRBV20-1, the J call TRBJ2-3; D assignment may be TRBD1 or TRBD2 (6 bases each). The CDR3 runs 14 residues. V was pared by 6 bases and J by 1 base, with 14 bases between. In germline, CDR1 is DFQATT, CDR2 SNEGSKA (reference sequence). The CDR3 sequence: CSAGGGGGTDTQYF. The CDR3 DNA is TGCAGTGCGGGGGGCGGCGGGGGCACAGATACGCAGTATTTT.

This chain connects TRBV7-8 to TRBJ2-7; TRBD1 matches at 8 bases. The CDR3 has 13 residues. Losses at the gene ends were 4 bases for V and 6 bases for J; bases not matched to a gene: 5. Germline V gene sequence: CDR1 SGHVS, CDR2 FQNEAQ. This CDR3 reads CASSSGQGVEQYF. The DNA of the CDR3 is TGTGCCAGCAGCTCAGGACAGGGCGTCGAGCAGTACTTC.

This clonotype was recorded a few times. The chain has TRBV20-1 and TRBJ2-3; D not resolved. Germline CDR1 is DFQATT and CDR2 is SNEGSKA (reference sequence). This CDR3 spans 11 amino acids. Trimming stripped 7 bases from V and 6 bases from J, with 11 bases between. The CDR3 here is CSVPIIDTQYF. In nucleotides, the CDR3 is TGCAGTGTCCCCATAATCGATACGCAGTATTTT.